These 26 T cell receptor beta chains came from one sample sequenced in a study of post-analysis software for immune sequencing data. Study-level findings and limits: When patients were compared with controls, roughly five TRBV segments were more frequent, TRBV5-6, TRBV5-1 and TRBV20-1 among them.

Prepared TCR beta cDNA libraries contained unique molecular identifiers. TCRdb ran MiXCR on the PCR reads and lists one entry per CDR3 protein. The sample contains around 180,000 distinct CDR3 sequences, about 30% of which appear only once. No antigen is known for these receptors. The sample comprised blood. Receptor source: a girl aged 10-17 years with multiple sclerosis.

This clonotype showed up just a few times. Germline and junction disagree at one end, which may indicate a read error. The rearrangement links TRBV18 to TRBJ2-7, with D hard to call. The germline gives CDR1 KGHSH, CDR2 LQKENI. The CDR3 loop spans 14 amino acids. The CDR3 here is CAGSPPSSSYEQYF. The CDR3 nucleotides read TGTGCCGGCTCACCACCGTCCAGCTCCTACGAGCAGTACTTC.

This clonotype was recorded many times. The chain carries TRBV10-1 and TRBJ1-1; D unresolved. Germline assignment: CDR1 WNHNN and CDR2 SYGVQD (reference sequence). The CDR3 is 14 amino acids. Trimming shortened V by 1 base and J by 3 bases, and 9 bases separated the two germline ends. CDR3 coding DNA: TGCGCCAGCAGTGAGTATAGGAGGTACACTGAAGCTTTCTTT. This codes for CASSEYRRYTEAFF.

For this clonotype: This may come from a read error, since a much larger clone is one base off. V and J are TRBV20-1 and TRBJ2-1; perhaps D is TRBD1 or TRBD2 (5 bases each). The DNA end favors TRBJ2-7, so the J call may be wrong. CDR3 length: 12 residues. Germline assignment: CDR1 DFQATT and CDR2 SNEGSKA (reference sequence). The CDR3 spells CSADRLYNEQYF. The DNA of the CDR3 is TGCAGTGCTGACAGACTATACAATGAGCAGTACTTC.

Worth noting for this clonotype: A much bigger clone sits one base away, suggesting this may be a read error. The rearrangement links TRBV12-3 or TRBV12-4 to TRBJ2-1; a possible D gene is TRBD1 (6 bases). V gave up 3 bases and J gave up 6 bases, with 27 bases separating them. The length of the CDR3 is 19 residues. This chain's CDR3 is CASSFKGRGRLVKGNEQFF. In DNA form, the CDR3 reads TGTGCCAGCAGTTTTAAGGGCAGGGGACGCCTTGTGAAGGGCAATGAGCAGTTCTTC.

V gene TRBV7-2 combines with J gene TRBJ2-3, with 9 positions matching TRBD2. The germline V gene has CDR1 SGHTA and CDR2 FQGNSA. There are 15 residues in the CDR3. J lost 4 bases, V lost 5 bases, and 7 bases had no gene match. The CDR3 here is CASSKGLAFADTQYF. The DNA of the CDR3 is TGTGCCAGCAGCAAGGGACTAGCTTTCGCAGATACGCAGTATTTT.

Of note for this clonotype: One junction end does not reproduce the germline sequence, and a read error may be involved. V is TRBV3-1 and J is TRBJ2-3; D remains ambiguous. Germline-derived CDR1 and CDR2 are LGHDT and YNNKEL (reference sequence). The CDR3 spans 15 residues. CDR3 residues: CASNQEARQGDTQYF. The CDR3 bases are TGTGCCAGCAACCAAGAGGCCCGGCAAGGAGATACGCAGTATTTT.

This clonotype was found a few times. The rearrangement uses TRBV12-3 or TRBV12-4 and TRBJ2-5, with D perhaps TRBD2 (5 bases). CDR3 size: 13 residues. With 6 bases removed from V and 5 bases from J, the gap between germline ends came to 13 bases. CDR3 sequence: CASRLLDPETQYF. The CDR3 coding sequence is TGTGCCAGCAGGTTACTAGATCCGGAGACCCAGTACTTC.

In its sample, this clonotype was seen many times. One end of the junction fails to match germline, which may point to a read error. This sequence joins TRBV7-2 and TRBJ1-2, with D hard to call. Germline values: CDR1 SGHTA, CDR2 FQGNSA. The CDR3 sequence is 16 residues long. CDR3 nucleotide sequence: TGTGCCAGCATCTTAGCCCGAGGAGCGTTCTTAGGTGGCTACACCTTC. It encodes CASILARGAFLGGYTF.

A few counts support this clonotype. This chain joins TRBV4-1 and TRBJ1-5; 8 bases map to TRBD1. Germline trimming cut 3 bases from V and 7 bases from J; bases unmatched to any gene: 5. The CDR3 extends over 14 amino acids. CDR1 is MGHRA, CDR2 YSYEKL, per germline. CDR3 in amino acids: CASSQNRGIQPQHF. Written as DNA, the CDR3 is TGCGCCAGCAGCCAGAACAGGGGGATACAGCCCCAGCATTTT.

Only one count was recorded for this clonotype. A much bigger clone sits one base away, suggesting this may be a read error. Since the CDR3 does not end with the conserved phenylalanine or tryptophan, this likely comes from a read error. This chain joins TRBV20-1 and TRBJ2-1; TRBD1 aligns across 12 bases. The CDR3 runs 14 residues. CDR1 is DFQATT and CDR2 is SNEGSKA in the germline V gene (reference sequence). V dropped 4 bases and J dropped 6; count of bases not matched to a gene: 4. The chain's CDR3 is CSATGQGAVNEQFV. In nucleotides, the CDR3 is TGCAGTGCTACGGGACAGGGGGCGGTCAATGAGCAGTTCGTC.

This clonotype has just a few counts. The rearrangement joins TRBV7-9 to TRBJ1-1, with TRBD1 as a possible D gene (6 bases). The CDR3 has 13 amino acids. CDR1 SEHNR and CDR2 FQNEAQ come from the germline V gene (reference sequence). V was shortened by 4 bases and J by 1 base, with 7 bases between the two germline ends. CDR3 residues: CASSWGPNTEAFF. The CDR3 region has the DNA TGTGCCAGCAGCTGGGGGCCGAACACTGAAGCTTTCTTT.

Remarks on this clonotype: This may come from a read error, since a much larger clone is one base off. The chain employs TRBV14 and TRBJ2-4, with D tentatively TRBD1 (5 bases). This CDR3 spans 15 amino acids. Germline V gives CDR1 SGHDN, CDR2 FVKESK. The CDR3 is CASGQEATASSIQYF. CDR3 sequence (DNA): TGTGCCAGCGGCCAAGAAGCGACAGCTTCAAGCATTCAGTACTTC.

This clonotype was counted many times. The chain links TRBV15 to TRBJ2-5; TRBD2 aligns across 8 bases. CDR1 and CDR2 (germline): LNHNV, YYDKDF (reference sequence). V was pared by 1 base and J by 5 bases, with 9 bases of the junction left unmatched. CDR3 length: 16 residues. This CDR3 is CATSRGLAGPGETQYF. The CDR3, as DNA: TGTGCCACCAGCAGAGGTCTAGCGGGCCCTGGGGAGACCCAGTACTTC.

This clonotype was counted many times. The chain carries TRBV10-2 and TRBJ2-7; D is unclear. Germline assignment: CDR1 WSHSY and CDR2 SAAADI. There are 13 residues in the CDR3. The V gene lost 5 bases and the J gene lost 2 bases, with 10 bases spanning the gap. CDR3 bases: TGCGCCAGCAGTACGGACGGGCCCTACGAGCAGTACTTC. Residues: CASSTDGPYEQYF.

The V call is TRBV7-2, the J call TRBJ2-5; 8 bases are a match to TRBD2. The J call may be mistaken, given a closer DNA end match to TRBJ2-7. Germline CDR1 and CDR2: SGHTA and FQGNSA. The CDR3 length is 14 residues. The DNA for the CDR3 is TGTGCCAGCAGCAGGACTAGCCTGCTGCGCGAGCAGTACTTC. As protein: CASSRTSLLREQYF.

Many counts were recorded for this clonotype. V is TRBV5-1 and J is TRBJ2-7, with 12 bases that match TRBD2. V was pared by 4 bases and J by 1 base, with 9 bases of the junction left unmatched. CDR1 is SGHRS and CDR2 is YFSETQ in the germline V gene. CDR3 length: 17 amino acids. The CDR3 loop is CASSPGLAGIGSYEQYF. The CDR3, as DNA: TGCGCCAGCAGCCCTGGACTAGCGGGAATTGGGTCCTACGAGCAGTACTTC.

Notes on this clonotype: A much larger clone is a single base away; this may be a read error. This sequence joins TRBV24-1 and TRBJ2-5; 8 bases fit TRBD1. The germline gives CDR1 KGHDR, CDR2 SFDVKD. The junction had 14 bases not matched to a gene; V was cut back by 4 bases and J by 11 bases. The CDR3 extends over 15 amino acids. In DNA, the CDR3 is TGTGCCACCAGTGAGACGACAGGGGATTACAATGAGCAGTACTTC. Amino acid sequence: CATSETTGDYNEQYF.

This clonotype was picked up many times. The genes are TRBV15 and TRBJ1-5; 9 bases line up with TRBD1. The V and J ends lost 0 bases and 4 bases, in that order; junction bases with no gene match: 7. The CDR3 has 17 residues. Germline V gene lookup returns CDR1 LNHNV and CDR2 YYDKDF (reference sequence). The CDR3 reads CATSRDGTGTRNQPQHF. In DNA, the CDR3 is TGTGCCACCAGCAGAGATGGGACAGGGACAAGAAATCAGCCCCAGCATTTT.

The J gene is TRBJ2-3, the V gene TRBV2; D gene ambiguous. V lost 1 base, J lost 7 bases, and 6 bases lay in between. Per the germline V gene, CDR1 is SNHLY and CDR2 is FYNNEI. There are 12 residues in the CDR3. The CDR3 nucleotides read TGTGCCAGCAGTGAAGGGGATAATACGCAGTATTTT. Translating gives CASSEGDNTQYF.

The rearrangement uses TRBV6-2 or TRBV6-3 and TRBJ2-5; 11 nucleotides align to TRBD2. Judging by the DNA end, TRBJ2-7 fits better; the J call may be wrong. The CDR3 spans 17 residues. The germline V gene encodes CDR1 MNHEY and CDR2 SVGEGT. The CDR3 DNA sequence: TGTGCCAGCAGAGACGCTAGCGGGGGGAGTGTGCATCACGAGCAGTACTTC. The encoded protein is CASRDASGGSVHHEQYF.

This clonotype was found a few times. This chain connects TRBV7-2 to TRBJ2-5; 11 nucleotides line up with TRBD2. The CDR3 has 16 residues. V dropped 3 bases and J dropped 6; count of bases not matched to a gene: 9. Germline assignment: CDR1 SGHTA and CDR2 FQGNSA. The DNA of the CDR3 is TGTGCCAGCAGCTTTATGCTTACTAGCGGGAGTCAGACCCAGTACTTC. This translates into CASSFMLTSGSQTQYF.

This clonotype was found a few times. The chain carries TRBV20-1 and TRBJ2-5; D possibly corresponds to TRBD1 (5 bases). Germline CDR1 reads DFQATT; CDR2 reads SNEGSKA (reference sequence). The CDR3 loop spans 13 amino acids. Between the trimmed V and J ends, which lost 4 bases and 3 bases, there was a span of 12 bases. CDR3 protein: CSATPRAEETQYF. DNA of the CDR3: TGCAGTGCTACCCCCAGGGCGGAAGAGACCCAGTACTTC.

In this sample, this clonotype turned up many times. The V call is TRBV20-1, the J call TRBJ2-3; D is possibly TRBD2 (5 bases). V was trimmed by 1 base and J by 0 bases, leaving 5 bases between them. Germline CDR1 is DFQATT and CDR2 is SNEGSKA (reference sequence). The CDR3 runs 13 residues. The CDR3 DNA is TGCAGTGCTAGAGGGAGGAGCACAGATACGCAGTATTTT. It yields the protein CSARGRSTDTQYF.

This clonotype was counted only a few times. This chain joins TRBV27 and TRBJ1-1, with 7 nucleotides matching TRBD1. Trimming took 3 bases from V and 5 from J; bases not matched to a gene: 3. This CDR3 has 13 residues. The germline V gene has CDR1 MNHEY and CDR2 SMNVEV (reference sequence). Here the CDR3 DNA reads TGTGCCAGCAGTTTCCAGGGGGGAACTGAAGCTTTCTTT. This sequence encodes CASSFQGGTEAFF.

The chain recombines TRBV29-1 with TRBJ2-5; no clear D gene. The J call may not be correct, given that the DNA end is closer to TRBJ2-7. Germline-derived CDR1 and CDR2 are SQVTM and ANQGSEA. The length of the CDR3 is 12 residues. The CDR3 region is CSVEDGLSEQYF. The CDR3 DNA is TGCAGCGTTGAAGACGGGCTCTCCGAGCAGTACTTC.

Details on this clonotype: A read error may be the cause here, since a much bigger clone is one base away. The chain joins TRBV27 to TRBJ2-1; D is undetermined. There are 17 residues in the CDR3. Germline V gives CDR1 MNHEY, CDR2 SMNVEV (reference sequence). Here the CDR3 reads CAGSARVGTDSYNEQFF. In nucleotides, the CDR3 is TGTGCCGGCAGTGCCCGGGTGGGTACGGATTCCTACAATGAGCAGTTCTTC.